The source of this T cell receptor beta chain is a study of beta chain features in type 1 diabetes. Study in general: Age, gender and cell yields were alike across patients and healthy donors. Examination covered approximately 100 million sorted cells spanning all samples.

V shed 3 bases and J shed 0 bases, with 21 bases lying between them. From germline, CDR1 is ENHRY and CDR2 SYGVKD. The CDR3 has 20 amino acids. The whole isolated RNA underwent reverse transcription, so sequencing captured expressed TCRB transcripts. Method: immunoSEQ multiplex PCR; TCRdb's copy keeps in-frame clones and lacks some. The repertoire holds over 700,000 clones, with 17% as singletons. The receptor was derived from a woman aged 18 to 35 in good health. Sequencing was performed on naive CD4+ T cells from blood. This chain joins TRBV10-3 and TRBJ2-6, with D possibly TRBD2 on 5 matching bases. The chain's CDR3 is CAISDWIRGIAPSGANVLTF. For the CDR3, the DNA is TGTGCCATCAGTGACTGGATTCGGGGTATCGCTCCCTCTGGGGCCAACGTCCTGACTTTC.